The clone carrying this TCR beta chain was picked up many times. What it recognizes is unknown. This CDR3 contains 14 residues. The germline CDR1 and CDR2 sequences are MGHRA and YSYEKL. V shed 5 bases and J 4 bases; nucleotides not matched to a gene: 4. Samples came from axillary lymph nodes draining the breast cancer. This specimen belongs to a study of breast tumors, draining lymph nodes, adjacent tissues. Study outcomes and limitations: Findings are consistent with lymph node origin and intratumoral expansion of most tumor T cells. Compared with basal-like, luminal-like tumors shared significantly more repertoire with nontumor tissue. Tumor TCR diversity was below lymph nodes but above nontumor tissue.

One entry per CDR3 protein, called by TCRdb with MiXCR from the multiplex PCR reads. Of approximately 180,000 distinct CDR3 sequences detected, about 34% appear once; the ten largest clones hold 3% to 4%. This rearrangement joins TRBV4-1 to TRBJ2-3; 9 bases align to TRBD2. This clonotype was obtained from a female donor with breast cancer. Some clones in this sample may be carry-over from other donors' samples. The specimen was axillary lymph node tissue. CDR3 protein: CASSEAGGPDTQYF. Here the CDR3 DNA reads TGCGCCAGCAGCGAAGCGGGAGGTCCAGATACGCAGTATTTT.